What follows are 2 T cell receptor beta chains derived from one specimen sequenced in a study of graft-versus-host responses after intestinal transplantation. These receptors have no known antigen. Sequencing was performed with immunoSEQ multiplex PCR; in TCRdb, only in-frame clones are kept and a portion is missing. The table has 80,000 to 100,000 clones, 85% to 90% seen once. This material consisted of unstimulated CD4+ T cells sorted from spleen or lymph node cells, taken before intestinal transplant. The receptors were sampled from a human donor who received an intestinal transplant.

V gene TRBV5-8 combines with J gene TRBJ2-5; the D gene is possibly TRBD2 (6 bases). Trimming shortened V by 2 bases and J by 5 bases, and 16 bases separated the two germline ends. The germline CDR1 and CDR2 sequences are SGHTS and YDEGEE. The CDR3 is 15 amino acids. The chain's CDR3 is CASSFGTRGGETQYF. The CDR3 region has the DNA TGTGCCAGCAGCTTTGGGACGCGGGGAGGCGAGACCCAGTACTTC.

The CDR3 loop is CASSQGPRMNTEAFF. The CDR3 coding sequence is TGCGCCAGCAGCCAAGGGCCCAGAATGAACACTGAAGCTTTCTTT. This chain links TRBV4-1 with TRBJ1-1; D remains unclear. This CDR3 spans 15 amino acids. With 1 base removed from V and 0 bases from J, the gap between germline ends came to 9 bases. The germline CDR1 and CDR2 sequences are MGHRA and YSYEKL.